This TCR beta chain was identified during a study of T-cell reconstitution after alpha-beta-depleted transplantation in children. Notes on the study in general: Newly generated T cells supplied most T-cell counts and diversity one year post-transplant.

Library preparation (for TCRbeta) was performed with unique molecular identifiers. TCRdb processed the PCR reads anew with MiXCR; each CDR3 protein has one entry. The sample comprises around 500,000 distinct CDR3 sequences, more than 20% of which are singletons, and around an eighth rests with the top ten. This clonotype was picked up a small number of times. Its matching antigen is unknown. Germline CDR1 and CDR2: MNHEY and SVGEGT. CDR3 size: 13 residues. Trimming left V 5 bases short and J 0 bases short, with 6 bases between. Specimen: PBMCs, mostly from graft donor cells, collected 360 days after TCRalphabeta/CD19-depleted stem cell transplant. The chain links TRBV6-2 or TRBV6-3 to TRBJ2-3; D remains unclear. This clonotype was obtained from a boy under two years old who had a stem cell transplant for acute myeloid leukemia, so the T cells may come from the graft donor. Here the CDR3 reads CASSLRSTDTQYF. As DNA, the CDR3 is TGTGCCAGCAGTCTCCGAAGCACAGATACGCAGTATTTT.